This TCR beta chain is drawn from a study of cytomegalovirus exposure and HLA in healthy donors. Study-level results: High specificity and sensitivity for cytomegalovirus status were reported for the classifier. Associated with cytomegalovirus, according to the listing, were 150 to 200 TCR beta chains.

The CDR3 runs 13 residues. The V and J ends lost 5 bases and 1 base respectively, with 8 bases between them. The germline V gene has CDR1 PRHDT and CDR2 FYEKMQ (reference sequence). Details on this clone: Its antigen is unidentified.

Repertoires were generated with immunoSEQ multiplex PCR, while TCRdb's copy carries only in-frame clones and drops some. The sample consists of about 110,000 clones, 90% to 97% of them appearing once. The rearrangement uses TRBV13 and TRBJ1-1, with D unresolved. The source material was PBMCs. This receptor was identified in a woman aged 18-29 years in good health and CMV-seronegative. CDR3 DNA: TGTGCCAGCAGCCACGGTAAGAACACTGAAGCTTTCTTT. Amino acid sequence: CASSHGKNTEAFF.